Following are 19 T cell receptor beta chains from one sample sequenced in a study of blood T cell repertoires in COVID-19. Using immunoSEQ multiplex PCR, the repertoire was profiled, and TCRdb retains in-frame clones only, with some absent. Found here are roughly 79,000 clones, about 90% of them singletons; the top ten hold approximately 4.2%. Sequenced: peripheral blood. The receptors were gathered from a man aged 50 to 60 with active COVID-19.

This rearrangement joins TRBV4-1 to TRBJ2-1; 11 bases match TRBD2. This CDR3 region has 19 residues. Trimming at V came to 5 bases and at J to 0 bases, leaving 12 bases not matched to a gene. Germline V CDR1 and CDR2: MGHRA, YSYEKL. Here the CDR3 DNA reads TGCGCCAGCAGCTACTTATTCGCCGGGACTAGCGGCTCCTACAATGAGCAGTTCTTC. Translating it yields CASSYLFAGTSGSYNEQFF.

In its sample, this clone was seen once. This sequence joins TRBV28 and TRBJ1-5, with D possibly being TRBD1 (6 bases). Germline assignment: CDR1 MDHEN and CDR2 SYDVKM. The CDR3 sequence is 18 residues long. V lost 6 bases, J lost 2 bases, and 23 bases lay in between. CDR3 nucleotide sequence: TGTGCCAGCAGCGCCCGGGGCAGGGGATCTTCGGGCAATCAGCCCCAGCATTTT. Translating it yields CASSARGRGSSGNQPQHF.

This clone came up once. The chain employs TRBV27 and TRBJ2-1; unclear D gene. V was cut by 5 bases and J by 7 bases, with 12 bases left in between. The CDR3 is 13 residues long. From germline, CDR1 is MNHEY and CDR2 SMNVEV (reference sequence). The CDR3 DNA follows: TGTGCCAGCAGTCCTAGAAGGTGGAATGAGCAGTTCTTC. It specifies CASSPRRWNEQFF.

The genes are TRBV7-3 and TRBJ2-1; a weak D match, TRBD2 (5 bases). V was shortened by 4 bases and J by 3 bases, with 13 bases between the two germline ends. In germline, CDR1 is SGHTA, CDR2 FQGTGA. The CDR3 contains 15 residues. The CDR3 loop is CASSSGRVVYNEQFF. The CDR3 DNA sequence: TGTGCCAGCAGCTCGGGGAGAGTGGTCTACAATGAGCAGTTCTTC.

V usage is TRBV3-1 (or the pseudogene TRBV3-2) and J usage is TRBJ1-6; 12 nucleotides match TRBD1. CDR3 size: 16 residues. V shed 2 bases and J 15 bases; nucleotides not matched to a gene: 11. Germline values: CDR1 LGHDT, CDR2 YNNKEL (reference sequence). The chain's CDR3 is CASSQRGDRGRNSLHF. CDR3 in DNA: TGTGCCAGCAGCCAAAGGGGGGACAGGGGGCGAAACAGCCTCCACTTT.

The sample holds one count of this clone. The J gene is TRBJ1-1, the V gene TRBV5-5; D unclear. The germline V gene has CDR1 SGHKS and CDR2 YYEKEE (reference sequence). The CDR3 is 13 amino acids. V lost 1 base and J 3 bases, leaving 7 bases between the germline ends. DNA of the CDR3: TGTGCCAGCAGCTTGTGGGGAGACACTGAAGCTTTCTTT. Translating gives CASSLWGDTEAFF.

The chain combines TRBV15 with TRBJ2-5; 7 positions match TRBD2. CDR3 size: 13 residues. V lost 6 bases to trimming and J lost 4 bases; unmatched junction nucleotides: 5. Germline CDR1 LNHNV, CDR2 YYDKDF (reference sequence). CDR3: CATSPRTRETQYF. The CDR3 DNA sequence: TGTGCCACCAGTCCCCGGACTAGAGAGACCCAGTACTTC.

The V call is TRBV4-1, the J call TRBJ1-2; perhaps TRBD1 as D (5 bases). CDR3 size: 15 residues. Trimming cost V 1 base and J 4 bases, with 13 bases left between them. Germline lookup yields CDR1 MGHRA and CDR2 YSYEKL. CDR3 residues: CASSQGRGITYGYTF. CDR3 nucleotide sequence: TGCGCCAGCAGCCAAGGTCGGGGGATTACCTATGGCTACACCTTC.

The chain links TRBV11-3 to TRBJ2-3; D remains ambiguous. V lost 1 base to trimming and J lost 2 bases, with 7 bases between them. Per the germline V gene, CDR1 is SGHNT and CDR2 is YENEEA. The CDR3 has 14 residues. The CDR3 spells CASSLGYFTDTQYF. The CDR3 bases are TGTGCCAGCAGCTTAGGCTATTTCACAGATACGCAGTATTTT. The whole variable domain, remainder taken from reference TRBV11-3 and TRBJ2-3, is EAGVVQSPRYKIIEKKQPVAFWCNPISGHNTLYWYLQNLGQGPELLIRYENEEAVDDSQLPKDRFSAERLKGVDSTLKIQPAELGDSAVYLCASSLGYFTDTQYFGPGTRLTVL.

The V call is TRBV25-1, the J call TRBJ1-4, with D maybe TRBD1 (6 bases). The V gene lost 2 bases and the J gene lost 7 bases, with 14 bases spanning the gap. Germline CDR1 reads MGHDK; CDR2 reads SYGVNS. This CDR3 contains 15 residues. The CDR3 DNA reads TGTGCCAGCAGTGAAGCCCACAGGGAAAGTGAAAAACTGTTTTTT. Translated: CASSEAHRESEKLFF. The full variable domain, in which reference TRBV25-1 and TRBJ1-4 provide the parts outside the CDR3, is EADIYQTPRYLVIGTGKKITLECSQTMGHDKMYWYQQDPGMELHLIHYSYGVNSTEKGDLSSESTVSRIRTEHFPLTLESARPSHTSQYLCASSEAHRESEKLFFGSGTQLSVL.

The gene calls are TRBV5-4 and TRBJ2-5; 10 bases fit TRBD1. The J segment lost 4 bases and the V segment lost 3 bases, leaving 12 bases of the junction unmatched. In germline, CDR1 is SGHNT, CDR2 YYREEE (reference sequence). This CDR3 is 17 amino acids long. The CDR3, as DNA: TGTGCCAGCAGCTCAGACCGGGACAGGGGTTTTGGAGAGACCCAGTACTTC. Its protein product is CASSSDRDRGFGETQYF.

The gene calls are TRBV19 and TRBJ1-5; TRBD1 matches 7 bases. The CDR3 consists of 16 residues. The V and J ends lost 1 base and 5 bases, in that order; junction bases with no gene match: 8. Per the germline V gene, CDR1 is LNHDA and CDR2 is SQIVND (reference sequence). This CDR3 reads CASSIVGQQGDQPQHF. For the CDR3, the DNA is TGTGCCAGTAGTATAGTTGGACAGCAGGGGGATCAGCCCCAGCATTTT.

J is TRBJ1-1 and V is TRBV5-4; no clear D gene. The CDR3 totals 14 residues. Per the germline V gene, CDR1 is SGHNT and CDR2 is YYREEE (reference sequence). Trimming shortened V by 0 bases and J by 1 base, and 7 bases separated the two germline ends. CDR3 DNA: TGTGCCAGCAGCTTGGGGACTCAGAACACTGAAGCTTTCTTT. Its translation: CASSLGTQNTEAFF.

The chain employs TRBV28 and TRBJ2-5, with D perhaps TRBD2 (6 bases). CDR1 and CDR2 from the germline V gene are MDHEN and SYDVKM. The CDR3 is 11 residues long. This CDR3 is CVILAQETQYF. CDR3 in DNA: TGTGTTATACTAGCCCAAGAGACCCAGTACTTC.

The genes are TRBV14 and TRBJ1-1; D unclear. The CDR3 spans 21 residues. V shed 1 base and J shed 3 bases, with 30 bases lying between them. Looked up from germline, CDR1 is SGHDN and CDR2 is FVKESK. The CDR3, as DNA: TGTGCCAGCAGCCAAGGCCCGGAGCCGATAGTGAGGCCCGGCCCAGACACTGAAGCTTTCTTT. Protein product: CASSQGPEPIVRPGPDTEAFF.

V usage is TRBV28 and J usage is TRBJ2-7; 9 nucleotides match TRBD2. V gave up 6 bases and J gave up 6 bases; unmatched junction bases: 21. CDR3 size: 18 residues. The germline V gene has CDR1 MDHEN and CDR2 SYDVKM. The CDR3 DNA reads TGTGCCAGCAGCACCGGACTAGCGCCGGGGGGCCGCCCTCTCGAGCAGTACTTC. This codes for CASSTGLAPGGRPLEQYF.

The chain employs TRBV6-5 and TRBJ1-1, with D perhaps matching TRBD1 (6 bases). The germline V gene encodes CDR1 MNHEY and CDR2 SVGAGI. V lost 7 bases and J lost 4, with 13 bases in between. This CDR3 is built from 13 residues. CDR3 DNA: TGTGCCAGCAAGCGGGGGCGGGCCACTGAAGCTTTCTTT. As protein: CASKRGRATEAFF.

This chain uses TRBV27 with TRBJ2-4; unclear D gene. From germline, CDR1 is MNHEY and CDR2 SMNVEV (reference sequence). The CDR3 has 15 residues. V was clipped by 4 bases and J by 0 bases, with 10 bases between them. The CDR3 DNA reads as TGTGCCAGCAGTTCCCAGAGGCTAGCCAAAAACATTCAGTACTTC. It is translated as CASSSQRLAKNIQYF.

About this clone itself: One end of the junction does not line up with germline, which may come from a read error. This sequence joins TRBV7-7 and TRBJ2-1, with TRBD2 identical over 7 bases. Germline V gene data show CDR1 as SSHAT and CDR2 as FNYEAQ (reference sequence). The CDR3 is 14 residues long. CDR3 loop: CASSPGEGIGEQFF. DNA of the CDR3: TGTGCTAGCAGCCCGGGGGAGGGGATAGGCGAGCAGTTCTTC. The whole variable domain, filled in from reference TRBV7-7 and TRBJ2-1, reads GAGVSQSPRYKVTKRGQDVTLRCDPISSHATLYWYQQALGQGPEFLTYFNYEAQPDKSGLPSDRFSAERPEGSISTLTIQRTEQRDSAMYRCASSPGEGIGEQFFGPGTRLTVL.